Each of the 18 T cell receptor beta chains below was sequenced from the same sample in a study. TCRdb reprocessed the 5' RACE reads via MiXCR and lists one record per CDR3 protein. The sample carries approximately 40,000 distinct CDR3 sequences, around 28% recorded once. Sequencing used tumor-infiltrating memory CD4+ T cells sorted from the breast tumor. Subset in this sample: memory CD4+ T cells, CD4+CD45RO+CD25-. The source is a female donor with breast cancer.

This clonotype was recorded at least ten times. CDR3 residues: CASSSSGTSANEQFF. The CDR3 bases are TGTGCCAGCAGCTCCTCTGGGACTAGCGCCAATGAGCAGTTCTTC. The J gene is TRBJ2-1, the V gene TRBV4-2, with TRBD2 identical over 10 bases. Germline V gene lookup returns CDR1 LGHNA and CDR2 YNFKEQ. Losses at the gene ends were 5 bases for V and 6 bases for J; bases not matched to a gene: 7. The CDR3 spans 15 residues.

This clonotype was detected many times. The gene calls are TRBV7-2 and TRBJ1-2; D is uncertain. This CDR3 has 12 residues. CDR1 is SGHTA, CDR2 FQGNSA, per germline. Deletions cut 2 bases from V and 4 bases from J, with 5 bases between. The CDR3 here is CASSLSSYGYTF. DNA of the CDR3: TGTGCCAGCAGCTTATCGAGCTATGGCTACACCTTC.

This chain links TRBV5-1 with TRBJ2-2; D may be TRBD2 (5 bases). The V end lost 0 bases, the J end lost 4 bases, and 7 bases lay between the germline ends. The CDR3 has 14 residues. CDR1 is SGHRS and CDR2 is YFSETQ in the germline V gene. CDR3 sequence: CASSLGGSTGELFF. DNA for the CDR3: TGCGCCAGCAGCTTGGGAGGGTCCACCGGGGAGCTGTTTTTT.

This clonotype was observed many times. The genes are TRBV5-1 and TRBJ2-1; 8 nucleotides agree with TRBD2. The ends lost 7 bases at V and 7 bases at J; junction bases unmatched: 7. CDR3 length: 13 residues. CDR1 is SGHRS, CDR2 YFSETQ, per germline. The DNA for the CDR3 is TGCGCCAGCTCTCAGCGGGAGATGAATGAGCAGTTCTTC. It yields the protein CASSQREMNEQFF.

This clonotype was seen only a few times. The chain combines TRBV5-5 with TRBJ2-5; tentative D call: TRBD2 (5 bases). The V and J ends lost 1 base and 3 bases respectively, with 10 bases between them. The CDR3 consists of 14 residues. CDR1 and CDR2 from the germline V gene are SGHKS and YYEKEE (reference sequence). The CDR3 DNA reads TGTGCCAGCAGCTTGCCGCTAGCAAAAGAGACCCAGTACTTC. Its protein is CASSLPLAKETQYF.

Only a few counts were recorded for this clonotype. One junction end disagrees with the germline gene, perhaps due to a read error. The rearrangement uses TRBV5-5 and TRBJ2-7; D may correspond to TRBD1 or TRBD2 (5 bases each). The length of the CDR3 is 14 residues. The germline V gene encodes CDR1 SGHKS and CDR2 YYEKEE (reference sequence). The CDR3 here is CASTLFGTTSSDIF. CDR3 DNA: TGTGCCAGCACCCTCTTCGGGACGACTTCCAGCGACATCTTC.

This chain uses TRBV5-1 with TRBJ2-7; D is perhaps TRBD1 (5 bases). This CDR3 has 15 residues. Germline CDR1 reads SGHRS; CDR2 reads YFSETQ. Between the trimmed V and J ends, which lost 3 bases and 5 bases, there was a span of 18 bases. CDR3 residues: CASSSFGAGSDEQYF. The CDR3 coding sequence is TGCGCCAGCAGCTCCTTTGGGGCAGGGTCCGACGAGCAGTACTTC.

The CDR3 nucleotides are TGTGCCAGCAGCTCGGACTGGGAAGAGACCCAGTACTTC. Its protein is CASSSDWEETQYF. The chain uses TRBV9 and TRBJ2-5; D is possibly TRBD2 (5 bases). Germline V gene sequence: CDR1 SGDLS, CDR2 YYNGEE. The CDR3 covers 13 residues. The V gene lost 4 bases and the J gene lost 3 bases, with 10 bases spanning the gap.

The chain recombines TRBV7-2 with TRBJ2-7, with TRBD2 matching over 10 bases. J lost 6 bases, V lost 2 bases, and 7 bases had no gene match. Germline loops: CDR1 SGHTA, CDR2 FQGNSA. The CDR3 spans 15 residues. CDR3 region: CASSLLAGDQSEQYF. The CDR3 DNA is TGTGCCAGCAGCTTACTAGCGGGGGACCAGAGCGAGCAGTACTTC. Combining the CDR3 with reference TRBV7-2 and TRBJ2-7 gives the whole variable domain GAGVSQSPSNKVTEKGKDVELRCDPISGHTALYWYRQSLGQGLEFLIYFQGNSAPDKSGLPSDRFSAERTGGSVSTLTIQRTQQEDSAVYLCASSLLAGDQSEQYFGPGTRLTVT.

In its sample, this clonotype was seen once. A much larger clone lies one base from this, so it may be a read error. CDR3 in amino acids: CSVRPLDTNYGYTF. CDR3 nucleotide sequence: TGCAGTGTTAGACCCCTCGACACTAACTATGGCTACACCTTC. V usage is TRBV20-1 and J usage is TRBJ1-2; D uncertain. The CDR3 contains 14 residues. Germline V gene lookup returns CDR1 DFQATT and CDR2 SNEGSKA (reference sequence).

This clonotype has a single count. This chain joins TRBV7-2 and TRBJ2-1; the D call may be TRBD1 or TRBD2 (5 bases each). The CDR3 is 16 residues long. Trimming removed 3 bases from V and 8 bases from J, with 20 bases in between. The germline V gene encodes CDR1 SGHTA and CDR2 FQGNSA. The CDR3 DNA sequence: TGTGCCAGCAGCTTCCTTGGGGCTAGCCGTCCCGATGAGCAGTTCTTC. Its translation is CASSFLGASRPDEQFF.

CDR3 nucleotides: TGTGCCAGCAGCTTGGGGGCCGGGACGATAGAAGCTTTCTTT. Its protein is CASSLGAGTIEAFF. The J gene is TRBJ1-1, the V gene TRBV11-2; possibly TRBD1 for D (6 bases). V was trimmed by 3 bases and J by 8 bases, leaving 16 bases between them. In germline, CDR1 is SGHAT, CDR2 FQNNGV. The CDR3 spans 14 residues.

The CDR3 sequence: CASGGRGPWNEQFF. In nucleotides, the CDR3 is TGTGCCAGCGGGGGGCGAGGCCCGTGGAATGAGCAGTTCTTC. The chain uses TRBV28 and TRBJ2-1; D may match TRBD1 or TRBD2 (6 bases each). The ends were cut back, 8 bases at V and 7 bases at J, with 18 bases in the middle. The germline V gene has CDR1 MDHEN and CDR2 SYDVKM. The CDR3 sequence is 14 residues long.

J is TRBJ2-6 and V is TRBV4-1, with 11 bases identical to TRBD1. The CDR3 consists of 20 residues. Trimming at V came to 1 base and at J to 0 bases, leaving 8 bases not matched to a gene. Germline V gene lookup returns CDR1 MGHRA and CDR2 YSYEKL. CDR3 region: CASSQAPGQGGFSGANVLTF. The CDR3 DNA sequence: TGCGCCAGCAGCCAAGCTCCGGGACAGGGGGGTTTCTCTGGGGCCAACGTCCTGACTTTC.

The chain has TRBV20-1 and TRBJ2-3, with 12 bases lining up with TRBD2. The CDR3 has 14 residues. Germline V gene data show CDR1 as DFQATT and CDR2 as SNEGSKA (reference sequence). V was pared by 5 bases and J by 3 bases, with 3 bases of the junction left unmatched. CDR3: CSAGLAGRTDTQYF. The CDR3 DNA sequence: TGCAGTGCTGGACTAGCGGGAAGAACAGATACGCAGTATTTT.

The chain couples TRBV5-1 to TRBJ2-5, with 8 bases that match TRBD1. There are 14 residues in the CDR3. The junction had 7 bases not matched to a gene; V was cut back by 4 bases and J by 5 bases. The germline V gene has CDR1 SGHRS and CDR2 YFSETQ. The CDR3 DNA reads as TGCGCCAGCAGCACGCAGGGGGCCCGGGAGACCCAGTACTTC. Residues: CASSTQGARETQYF.

This clonotype was seen a single time. The rearrangement links TRBV11-2 to TRBJ2-1, with D perhaps given as TRBD1 or TRBD2 (5 bases each). This CDR3 comprises 17 residues. Germline CDR1 reads SGHAT; CDR2 reads FQNNGV. With 5 bases removed from V and 5 bases from J, the gap between germline ends came to 22 bases. The CDR3 reads CASSAIGIRDQNNEQFF. The CDR3 DNA is TGTGCCAGCAGCGCGATAGGGATCCGGGACCAGAACAATGAGCAGTTCTTC.

To note about this clonotype: A much larger clone sits a single nucleotide away, making a read error possible. V and J are TRBV5-1 and TRBJ1-2; possible D gene TRBD1, 5 bases. V was cut by 3 bases and J by 4 bases, with 13 bases left in between. Germline CDR1 SGHRS, CDR2 YFSETQ. This CDR3 contains 14 residues. The CDR3 protein is CASSSDPGRYGYTF. The CDR3, as DNA: TGCGCCAGCAGCTCGGATCCAGGGCGCTATGGCTACACCTTC.